This T cell receptor (beta chain) is from a study of blood T cell repertoires in COVID-19. The CDR3 is 16 amino acids. V shed 3 bases, J shed 5 bases, and the junction held 8 bases outside the gene matches. The germline CDR1 and CDR2 sequences are MNHNS and SASEGT. This clone was detected once. TCRdb's table, derived via immunoSEQ multiplex PCR, lists solely in-frame clones and lacks some. Here the sample spans more than 90,000 clones, 75% to 90% being singletons. This receptor was taken from a woman aged 70 to 79 with acute or convalescent COVID-19. The sequenced sample was peripheral blood. The rearrangement links TRBV6-1 to TRBJ1-5; 9 bases fit TRBD1. The CDR3 here is CASSDLPGQGDQPQHF. The CDR3 DNA follows: TGTGCCAGCAGTGACCTACCGGGACAGGGAGATCAGCCCCAGCATTTT.